This T cell receptor (beta chain) was identified during a study of blood T cells in healthy people across ages. This clonotype was detected ten times or more. With a J-beta primer mix and a sample-barcoded 5' primer, a second PCR ran roughly 6 to 11 cycles. TCRdb re-called the 5' RACE reads through MiXCR, storing one row per CDR3 protein. The table lists some 640,000 distinct CDR3 sequences, about 28% of them singletons. The CDR3 covers 16 residues. V was clipped by 4 bases and J by 5 bases; unmatched bases: 10. Germline CDR1 reads ENHRY; CDR2 reads SYGVKD. Every participating donor contributed 8.5 to 10 milliliters of peripheral blood through a draw.

The sequenced sample was blood. The clonotype was recovered from a woman of 80 years or more in good health. The J gene is TRBJ2-1, the V gene TRBV10-3; 8 bases agree with TRBD2. CDR3 coding DNA: TGTGCCATCAGTGTGAGTCCGGGGGGGTCGGACAATGAGCAGTTCTTC. Its translation is CAISVSPGGSDNEQFF.